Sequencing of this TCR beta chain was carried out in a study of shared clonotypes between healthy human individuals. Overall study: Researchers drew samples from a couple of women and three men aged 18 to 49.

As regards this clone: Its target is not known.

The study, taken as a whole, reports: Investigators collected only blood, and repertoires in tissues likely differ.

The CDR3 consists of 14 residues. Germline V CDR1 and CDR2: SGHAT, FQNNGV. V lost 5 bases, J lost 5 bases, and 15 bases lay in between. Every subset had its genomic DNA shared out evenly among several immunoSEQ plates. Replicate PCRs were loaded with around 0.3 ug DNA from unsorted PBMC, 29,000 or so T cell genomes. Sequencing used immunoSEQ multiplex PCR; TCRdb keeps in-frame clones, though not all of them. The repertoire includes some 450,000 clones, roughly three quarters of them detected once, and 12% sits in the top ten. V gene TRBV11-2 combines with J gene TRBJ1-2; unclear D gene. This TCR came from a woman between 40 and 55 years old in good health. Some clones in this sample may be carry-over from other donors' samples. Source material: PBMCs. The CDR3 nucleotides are TGTGCCAGCAGCCTTATCTGGTCAGATTATGGCTACACCTTC. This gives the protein CASSLIWSDYGYTF.